These 30 T cell receptor beta chains came from one sample sequenced in a study of T-cell memory formation after mild COVID-19. TCRdb re-called the 5' RACE reads with MiXCR, one entry per CDR3 protein. The sample includes 180,000 or so distinct CDR3 sequences, around a tenth of them seen just once. The sequencing sample was made of PBMCs or a T cell subset sorted from them (not recorded which). These receptors all come from a man between 18 and 35 years old who had mild COVID-19 (a few samples of this study predate the infection). Cell type and time point are not known.

This clonotype has more than one count but fewer than ten. The chain links TRBV7-2 to TRBJ1-1; D is possibly TRBD1 (5 bases). Per germline, CDR1 SGHTA and CDR2 FQGNSA. This CDR3 has 14 residues. The V end was cut by 4 bases, the J end by 4 bases, with 13 bases between. The CDR3 nucleotides read TGTGCCAGCAGCTCTGGGGGGTCCCTCACTGAAGCTTTCTTT. It is translated as CASSSGGSLTEAFF. Using reference TRBV7-2 and TRBJ1-1 for the parts outside the CDR3, the full variable domain is GAGVSQSPSNKVTEKGKDVELRCDPISGHTALYWYRQSLGQGLEFLIYFQGNSAPDKSGLPSDRFSAERTGGSVSTLTIQRTQQEDSAVYLCASSSGGSLTEAFFGQGTRLTVV.

The chain couples TRBV12-3 or TRBV12-4 to TRBJ1-3; 7 bases fit TRBD1. The CDR3 runs to 14 residues. The V and J ends lost 5 bases and 9 bases, in that order; junction bases with no gene match: 10. The chain's CDR3 is CASSPTTGSGTIYF. The CDR3 DNA is TGTGCCAGCAGTCCTACGACAGGGTCGGGCACCATATATTTT.

This clonotype has a handful of counts. This chain uses TRBV28 with TRBJ2-3, with 7 bases aligning to TRBD2. This CDR3 comprises 17 residues. Germline trimming cut 3 bases from V and 1 base from J; bases unmatched to any gene: 10. Germline V lookup: CDR1 MDHEN, CDR2 SYDVKM. Here the CDR3 DNA reads TGTGCCAGCAGTTTGATTTCACGGGACTACCGCACAGATACGCAGTATTTT. Its protein product is CASSLISRDYRTDTQYF.

This clonotype turned up a few times. The chain combines TRBV20-1 with TRBJ2-5; no reliable D call. Germline CDR1 reads DFQATT; CDR2 reads SNEGSKA (reference sequence). The CDR3 extends over 11 amino acids. Trimming pared 2 bases from V and 5 bases from J, leaving 6 bases between. DNA of the CDR3: TGCAGTGCTAGACTTACCGAGACCCAGTACTTC. Protein: CSARLTETQYF.

This clonotype was detected only a few times. This sequence joins TRBV15 and TRBJ1-5, with 7 bases lining up with TRBD1. Germline CDR1 is LNHNV and CDR2 is YYDKDF (reference sequence). CDR3 size: 14 residues. V lost 0 bases to trimming and J lost 6 bases; unmatched junction nucleotides: 2. CDR3 sequence reads: CATSRENRGQPQHF. The CDR3 nucleotides are TGTGCCACCAGCAGAGAAAACAGGGGTCAGCCCCAGCATTTT.

This clonotype occurred a few times. The chain recombines TRBV4-1 with TRBJ2-2, with D unclear. Trimming took off 6 bases at V and 0 bases at J, with 11 bases between the two ends. Germline assignment: CDR1 MGHRA and CDR2 YSYEKL. This CDR3 has 15 residues. The DNA of the CDR3 is TGCGCCAGCAGTCTGGACGTAACGAACACCGGGGAGCTGTTTTTT. Translated, it gives CASSLDVTNTGELFF.

This clonotype was detected a few times. The V call is TRBV4-3, the J call TRBJ2-1; 10 bases line up with TRBD2. Trimming at V came to 1 base and at J to 8 bases, leaving 8 bases not matched to a gene. CDR3 length: 16 amino acids. In germline, CDR1 is LGHNA, CDR2 YSLEER. The CDR3 region is CASSQGVSGGAYEQFF. DNA for the CDR3: TGCGCCAGCAGCCAAGGTGTAAGCGGGGGGGCCTATGAGCAGTTCTTC.

This clonotype was counted between two and nine times. The chain joins TRBV19 to TRBJ2-1; no reliable D call. The CDR3 is made up of 11 amino acids. The V gene lost 2 bases and the J gene lost 4 bases, with 0 bases spanning the gap. Germline V gene lookup returns CDR1 LNHDA and CDR2 SQIVND (reference sequence). The CDR3 is CASSIYNEQFF. CDR3 DNA sequence: TGTGCCAGTAGTATATACAATGAGCAGTTCTTC.

The CDR3 loop reads CAISDRASTGELFF. DNA of the CDR3: TGTGCCATCAGTGACAGGGCGAGCACCGGGGAGCTGTTTTTT. This chain joins TRBV10-3 and TRBJ2-2, with D possibly being TRBD1 (5 bases). This CDR3 is built from 14 residues. V was trimmed by 3 bases and J by 4 bases, leaving 9 bases between them. Germline CDR1 reads ENHRY; CDR2 reads SYGVKD.

The rearrangement uses TRBV14 and TRBJ2-1; D call uncertain. This CDR3 has 13 residues. Trimming left V 0 bases short and J 10 bases short, with 10 bases between. Germline loops: CDR1 SGHDN, CDR2 FVKESK. Written as DNA, the CDR3 is TGTGCCAGCAGCCAAGATTGGAAAGGAGAGCAGTTCTTC. It codes for CASSQDWKGEQFF.

This clonotype was picked up a small number of times. The chain links TRBV12-3 or TRBV12-4 to TRBJ2-7; D not certain. V was trimmed by 3 bases and J by 2 bases, leaving 5 bases between them. The CDR3 covers 12 residues. The CDR3, as DNA: TGTGCCAGCAGTTTTCGGGCCTACGAGCAGTACTTC. The encoded protein is CASSFRAYEQYF.

This clonotype was seen many times. The chain has TRBV7-2 and TRBJ1-2, with a possible D match to TRBD1 (6 bases). V lost 5 bases, J lost 7 bases, and 14 bases lay in between. Germline V gene sequence: CDR1 SGHTA, CDR2 FQGNSA. The CDR3 is 13 amino acids. In DNA form, the CDR3 reads TGTGCCAGCAGCCCTCAGGGGAATTCTGGCTACACCTTC. Translated: CASSPQGNSGYTF.

Many counts were recorded for this clonotype. This chain joins TRBV5-1 and TRBJ2-7; 7 nucleotides match TRBD1. The CDR3 contains 13 residues. CDR1 and CDR2 (germline): SGHRS, YFSETQ. The ends lost 3 bases at V and 5 bases at J; junction bases unmatched: 5. CDR3 residues: CASSYDRENEQYF. Here the CDR3 DNA reads TGCGCCAGCAGCTATGACAGGGAAAACGAGCAGTACTTC.

This chain uses TRBV5-5 with TRBJ2-1; D is possibly TRBD1 (6 bases). This CDR3 has 16 amino acids. Trimming took off 4 bases at V and 8 bases at J, with 22 bases between the two ends. Germline values: CDR1 SGHKS, CDR2 YYEKEE (reference sequence). CDR3 sequence reads: CASSDRTPLLVDEQFF. CDR3 sequence (DNA): TGTGCCAGCAGCGACAGGACCCCCCTCCTCGTCGATGAGCAGTTCTTC.

This clonotype was observed many times. V gene TRBV12-3 or TRBV12-4 combines with J gene TRBJ2-3; TRBD1 matches at 9 bases. Losses at the gene ends were 5 bases for V and 1 base for J; bases not matched to a gene: 10. CDR3 length: 17 residues. CDR3 nucleotides: TGTGCCAGCAGTAGAGGGACAGGGTCAATTGGCACAGATACGCAGTATTTT. It encodes CASSRGTGSIGTDTQYF.

This clonotype appeared many times. The rearrangement joins TRBV6-5 to TRBJ1-2; the D is unclear. The V end was cut by 0 bases, the J end by 5 bases, with 13 bases between. The CDR3 covers 15 residues. The V gene's germline CDR1 is MNHEY and CDR2 SVGAGI. Written as DNA, the CDR3 is TGTGCCAGCAGTTACTCGTCGGTGGCAGGTTATGGCTACACCTTC. The encoded protein is CASSYSSVAGYGYTF.

This clonotype has more than one count but fewer than ten. The chain carries TRBV10-3 and TRBJ2-2, with 8 bases aligning to TRBD2. Germline CDR1 reads ENHRY; CDR2 reads SYGVKD. The CDR3 is made up of 15 amino acids. V lost 6 bases and J lost 7; bases outside the gene matches: 10. CDR3 coding DNA: TGTGCCATCAGCGAAACTAGCGGTGATGGCGGGGAGCTGTTTTTT. Amino acid sequence: CAISETSGDGGELFF.

The table lists this clonotype with a few counts. The chain recombines TRBV7-3 with TRBJ1-1; D not certain. The CDR3 consists of 13 residues. Germline V gives CDR1 SGHTA, CDR2 FQGTGA. Trimming took 4 bases from V and 1 from J, leaving 7 bases between them. CDR3 sequence reads: CASSSTKNTEAFF. CDR3 coding DNA: TGTGCCAGCAGCTCCACAAAGAACACTGAAGCTTTCTTT. Supplemented by reference TRBV7-3 and TRBJ1-1, the full variable domain reads GAGVSQTPSNKVTEKGKYVELRCDPISGHTALYWYRQSLGQGPEFLIYFQGTGAADDSGLPNDRFFAVRPEGSVSTLKIQRTERGDSAVYLCASSSTKNTEAFFGQGTRLTVV.

The genes are TRBV4-3 and TRBJ1-1, with 9 bases identical to TRBD1. The V segment lost 6 bases and the J segment 11 bases; nucleotides outside the gene matches: 10. Germline CDR1 is LGHNA and CDR2 is YSLEER. The CDR3 covers 13 residues. CDR3 protein: CASSTGTGYFAFF. The DNA of the CDR3 is TGCGCCAGCAGTACCGGGACAGGGTATTTTGCTTTCTTT.

V gene TRBV23-1 combines with J gene TRBJ1-6; D ambiguous. TRBV23-1 is an open reading frame whose function is uncertain. The CDR3 covers 17 residues. Between the trimmed V and J ends, which lost 3 bases and 0 bases, there was a span of 12 bases. CDR3 amino acids: CASSQYGSVSYNSPLHF. In DNA, the CDR3 is TGCGCCAGCAGTCAGTATGGGAGCGTCTCCTATAATTCACCCCTCCACTTT.

This clonotype has at least ten counts. The chain uses TRBV5-1 and TRBJ2-7; D remains ambiguous. V was trimmed by 4 bases and J by 9 bases, leaving 14 bases between them. The length of the CDR3 is 12 residues. Per germline, CDR1 SGHRS and CDR2 YFSETQ. CDR3 sequence: CASSPGPKGQYV. The CDR3 DNA sequence: TGCGCCAGCAGCCCAGGACCGAAGGGGCAGTACGTC.

The chain is built from TRBV4-2 and TRBJ2-1; TRBD2 matches 7 bases. V trimming: 0 bases; J trimming: 10 bases; junction bases outside the gene matches: 6. The CDR3 totals 14 residues. CDR1 LGHNA and CDR2 YNFKEQ come from the germline V gene. For the CDR3, the DNA is TGTGCCAGCAGCCAAGATTGGGGTAGCGGGGAGCAGTTCTTC. Amino acid sequence: CASSQDWGSGEQFF.

The chain is built from TRBV20-1 and TRBJ1-1; 11 nucleotides line up with TRBD1. Losses at the gene ends were 5 bases for V and 4 bases for J; bases not matched to a gene: 6. The CDR3 runs to 14 residues. Per germline, CDR1 DFQATT and CDR2 SNEGSKA (reference sequence). The DNA for the CDR3 is TGCAGTGCTCCAACCGGGACAGGGGGCACTGAAGCTTTCTTT. Translation gives CSAPTGTGGTEAFF.

This clonotype was seen ten or more times. The rearrangement uses TRBV4-2 and TRBJ2-5, with 7 bases lining up with TRBD1. With V trimmed by 5 bases and J by 1 base, 10 bases remained unmatched. CDR3 length equals 16 residues. Germline CDR1 is LGHNA and CDR2 is YNFKEQ. CDR3 DNA: TGTGCCAGCAGCACCGTTGGGCCAGGGGGCCAAGAGACCCAGTACTTC. Encoded protein: CASSTVGPGGQETQYF.

The gene calls are TRBV20-1 and TRBJ2-1; TRBD2 matches 13 bases. V dropped 0 bases and J dropped 4; count of bases not matched to a gene: 9. The CDR3 consists of 18 residues. The germline V gene has CDR1 DFQATT and CDR2 SNEGSKA (reference sequence). CDR3 loop: CSARETSGGLFVYNEQFF. DNA of the CDR3: TGCAGTGCTAGAGAGACTAGCGGGGGGTTATTTGTTTACAATGAGCAGTTCTTC.

The rearrangement joins TRBV20-1 to TRBJ2-3; no reliable D call. Germline V gene data show CDR1 as DFQATT and CDR2 as SNEGSKA (reference sequence). CDR3 length: 13 residues. Trimming took 0 bases from V and 7 from J, leaving 11 bases between them. CDR3 sequence reads: CSARDYRRNTQYF. The CDR3 DNA is TGCAGTGCTAGAGATTATAGAAGGAATACGCAGTATTTT.

V usage is TRBV5-1 and J usage is TRBJ1-4; tentatively, D is TRBD1 (5 bases). Germline V gene sequence: CDR1 SGHRS, CDR2 YFSETQ. Between the trimmed V and J ends, which lost 0 bases and 6 bases, there was a span of 12 bases. The CDR3 spans 15 residues. CDR3 in amino acids: CASSLVPGGDEKLFF. DNA of the CDR3: TGCGCCAGCAGCTTGGTGCCAGGAGGGGATGAAAAACTGTTTTTT.

This rearrangement joins TRBV7-9 to TRBJ1-2; possible D gene TRBD1, 6 bases. The CDR3 spans 16 residues. The germline V gene encodes CDR1 SEHNR and CDR2 FQNEAQ (reference sequence). The V and J ends lost 4 bases and 7 bases respectively, with 22 bases between them. The DNA for the CDR3 is TGTGCCAGCAGCTCAGTCAGTAACAGGGCTGCGGGTGGCTACACCTTC. Translation gives CASSSVSNRAAGGYTF.

This clonotype occurred many times. V usage is TRBV4-2 and J usage is TRBJ1-2, with D uncertain. From germline, CDR1 is LGHNA and CDR2 YNFKEQ. CDR3 length equals 13 residues. Trimming removed 4 bases from V and 2 bases from J, with 8 bases in between. The DNA for the CDR3 is TGTGCCAGCAGCCTGGACGGAAACTATGGCTACACCTTC. Translated, it gives CASSLDGNYGYTF.

V gene TRBV7-9 combines with J gene TRBJ2-3; D possibly uses TRBD1 or TRBD2 (5 bases each). The CDR3 has 15 residues. Trimming removed 6 bases from V and 0 bases from J, with 13 bases in between. CDR1 and CDR2 (germline): SEHNR, FQNEAQ (reference sequence). The CDR3 loop reads CASRAGTRSTDTQYF. The CDR3 DNA reads as TGTGCCAGCAGGGCCGGGACGCGGAGCACAGATACGCAGTATTTT.